This section outlines one TCR beta chain sequence together with its context. The V gene's germline CDR1 is SGHDT and CDR2 YYEEEE. The CDR3 sequence is 14 residues long. With 4 bases removed from V and 4 bases from J, the gap between germline ends came to 14 bases. Clones were sequenced by immunoSEQ multiplex PCR, and TCRdb holds only the in-frame ones, with some missing. The sample lists about 94,000 clones; around 87% were seen once. This entry is derived from a study of blood T cell repertoires in COVID-19. Study in general: COVID-19 samples from acute and convalescent phases originated in the United States, Italy and Spain. From T cells, B-cell-depleted T cells, or PBMCs came the material, which was cDNA or gDNA.

This receptor was taken from a woman aged 80 or over with acute or convalescent COVID-19. The V call is TRBV5-6, the J call TRBJ1-2; D unclear. The sequenced sample was peripheral blood. CDR3 coding DNA: TGTGCCAGCAGCCCTGTAATTGGGCTCTATGGCTACACCTTC. Translation: CASSPVIGLYGYTF.